The next 18 T cell receptor beta chains were all read from a single sample in a study of cytomegalovirus exposure and HLA in healthy donors. With 60 Vbeta and 13 Jbeta primers, the PCR was carried out. Measured with immunoSEQ multiplex PCR; TCRdb has only the in-frame clones, and not every one. The sample consists of around 150,000 clones, 79% of them appearing once. The sequencing sample was made of PBMCs. Source of these receptors: a man aged 40-50 years in good health and CMV-seronegative.

This chain joins TRBV4-3 and TRBJ1-1; 8 bases align to TRBD1. The V gene end was trimmed by 5 bases and the J gene end by 8 bases; junction bases not matched to a gene: 4. There are 12 residues in the CDR3. Looked up from germline, CDR1 is LGHNA and CDR2 is YSLEER. As DNA, the CDR3 is TGCGCCAGCAGCAAAGGGGACAGGGAAGCTTTCTTT. This sequence encodes CASSKGDREAFF.

This sequence joins TRBV6-1 and TRBJ1-5; maybe TRBD1 (6 bases). V was clipped by 2 bases and J by 2 bases, with 10 bases between them. Germline loops: CDR1 MNHNS, CDR2 SASEGT. The CDR3 totals 15 residues. CDR3 DNA sequence: TGTGCCAGCAGTGAAAACAGGGTGGGCAATCAGCCCCAGCATTTT. This translates into CASSENRVGNQPQHF.

The V call is TRBV27, the J call TRBJ2-1; 10 bases align to TRBD2. CDR3 size: 15 residues. With 6 bases clipped from V and 4 bases from J, the junction kept 6 bases outside the gene matches. Germline CDR1 and CDR2: MNHEY and SMNVEV (reference sequence). The CDR3 nucleotides are TGTGCCAGCAGCACTCGGACTAGCGGATACAATGAGCAGTTCTTC. This gives the protein CASSTRTSGYNEQFF.

The V and J genes are TRBV10-3 and TRBJ2-1; 7 positions agree with TRBD1. This CDR3 contains 15 residues. Trimming took 3 bases from V and 0 from J; bases not matched to a gene: 2. CDR1 ENHRY and CDR2 SYGVKD come from the germline V gene. CDR3 DNA sequence: TGTGCCATCAGTGACTCAGGGGGCTCCTACAATGAGCAGTTCTTC. Translating gives CAISDSGGSYNEQFF.

The chain employs TRBV7-2 and TRBJ2-5; 8 positions match TRBD2. Germline CDR1 SGHTA, CDR2 FQGNSA. V shed 1 base and J 4 bases; nucleotides not matched to a gene: 11. This CDR3 is built from 17 residues. Here the CDR3 reads CASSLGVSERERETQYF. Written as DNA, the CDR3 is TGTGCCAGCAGCTTAGGCGTCTCTGAGCGGGAGCGAGAGACCCAGTACTTC.

The chain uses TRBV7-8 and TRBJ2-7; 16 bases match TRBD2. Per germline, CDR1 SGHVS and CDR2 FQNEAQ. Unmatched junction bases numbered 14, after V lost 7 bases and J lost 5 bases. The CDR3 runs 18 residues. In DNA, the CDR3 is TGTGCCAGCACCCCCCTTCCCGGGACTAGCGGGAGGGCCCACGAGCAGTACTTC. Residues: CASTPLPGTSGRAHEQYF.

This chain links TRBV2 with TRBJ2-1; perhaps TRBD2 as D (6 bases). The CDR3 spans 13 residues. Deletions cut 0 bases from V and 7 bases from J, with 7 bases between. Germline CDR1 and CDR2: SNHLY and FYNNEI. DNA of the CDR3: TGTGCCAGCAGTGAAGCAGGGAGGAATGAGCAGTTCTTC. Translation: CASSEAGRNEQFF.

The gene calls are TRBV5-6 and TRBJ2-7, with TRBD2 matching over 14 bases. The germline V gene encodes CDR1 SGHDT and CDR2 YYEEEE. Trimming removed 5 bases from V and 12 bases from J; junction bases left unmatched: 10. CDR3 length equals 14 residues. In nucleotides, the CDR3 is TGTGCCAGCAGGGCCGGGACTAGCGGGAGATCTCCGTACTTC. This sequence encodes CASRAGTSGRSPYF.

The J gene is TRBJ2-3, the V gene TRBV19; D unresolved. The length of the CDR3 is 14 residues. Germline CDR1 is LNHDA and CDR2 is SQIVND (reference sequence). The V and J ends lost 3 bases and 6 bases respectively, with 13 bases between them. CDR3 coding DNA: TGTGCCAGTAGTATTTCTACTCCTCCGGATACGCAGTATTTT. Its translation: CASSISTPPDTQYF.

V gene TRBV11-2 combines with J gene TRBJ2-7; D may be TRBD2 (5 bases). The V gene lost 1 base and the J gene lost 3 bases, with 13 bases spanning the gap. This CDR3 contains 15 residues. Germline assignment: CDR1 SGHAT and CDR2 FQNNGV. The CDR3 nucleotides read TGTGCCAGCAGCTTAGTTGGCGGGCAATACTACGAGCAGTACTTC. Translated, it gives CASSLVGGQYYEQYF.

The table lists this clone with a few counts. The rearrangement uses TRBV7-9 and TRBJ2-7; 7 bases match TRBD1. Germline loops: CDR1 SEHNR, CDR2 FQNEAQ (reference sequence). The CDR3 contains 15 residues. The V gene end was trimmed by 5 bases and the J gene end by 2 bases; junction bases not matched to a gene: 9. CDR3 loop: CASSNTGTVPYEQYF. The CDR3 DNA is TGTGCCAGCAGCAATACCGGGACAGTGCCCTACGAGCAGTACTTC.

The V and J genes are TRBV27 and TRBJ2-7; TRBD1 is a possible D gene (5 bases). Trimming removed 6 bases from V and 2 bases from J, with 17 bases in between. Per the germline V gene, CDR1 is MNHEY and CDR2 is SMNVEV (reference sequence). The CDR3 consists of 15 residues. The CDR3 protein is CASSPGRQGTYEQYF. In nucleotides, the CDR3 is TGTGCCAGCAGCCCAGGGCGGCAGGGAACCTACGAGCAGTACTTC.

This chain uses TRBV30 with TRBJ2-6, with 8 bases lining up with TRBD1. Trimming cost V 5 bases and J 1 base; bases outside gene matches: 7. Per germline, CDR1 GTSNPN and CDR2 SVGIG (reference sequence). This CDR3 has 16 amino acids. The CDR3: CAWGSQGGSGANVLTF. As DNA, the CDR3 is TGTGCCTGGGGGTCACAGGGGGGATCTGGGGCCAACGTCCTGACTTTC.

In DNA form, the CDR3 reads TGTGCCAGCACCAACAGGGTTGGCAATCAGCCCCAGCATTTT. Its protein product is CASTNRVGNQPQHF. The chain combines TRBV6-5 with TRBJ1-5, with D tentatively TRBD1 (6 bases). Germline CDR1 and CDR2: MNHEY and SVGAGI. The CDR3 totals 14 residues. The V end was cut by 7 bases, the J end by 2 bases, with 12 bases between.

The chain combines TRBV5-6 with TRBJ2-7; weak D call: TRBD1 (5 bases). V was trimmed by 4 bases and J by 4 bases, leaving 12 bases between them. The CDR3 has 13 amino acids. Germline CDR1 reads SGHDT; CDR2 reads YYEEEE. The CDR3 loop reads CASSQGTLYEQYF. CDR3 DNA sequence: TGTGCCAGCAGCCAGGGAACTCTTTACGAGCAGTACTTC. Full variable domain (outside the CDR3, taken from reference TRBV5-6 and TRBJ2-7): DAGVTQSPTHLIKTRGQQVTLRCSPKSGHDTVSWYQQALGQGPQFIFQYYEEEERQRGNFPDRFSGHQFPNYSSELNVNALLLGDSALYLCASSQGTLYEQYFGPGTRLTVT.

The chain joins TRBV9 to TRBJ2-3; D is perhaps TRBD2 (5 bases). The germline V gene has CDR1 SGDLS and CDR2 YYNGEE. The V gene lost 0 bases and the J gene lost 9 bases, with 14 bases spanning the gap. The CDR3 consists of 14 residues. The CDR3 spells CASSVAGSAGTQYF. DNA of the CDR3: TGTGCCAGCAGCGTAGCGGGATCGGCTGGGACGCAGTATTTT. Full variable domain (remainder filled in from reference TRBV9 and TRBJ2-3): DSGVTQTPKHLITATGQRVTLRCSPRSGDLSVYWYQQSLDQGLQFLIQYYNGEERAKGNILERFSAQQFPDLHSELNLSSLELGDSALYFCASSVAGSAGTQYFGPGTRLTVL.

This chain links TRBV28 with TRBJ1-6, with 7 bases identical to TRBD1. Trimming cost V 6 bases and J 2 bases; bases outside gene matches: 7. Germline CDR1 MDHEN, CDR2 SYDVKM. There are 16 residues in the CDR3. In DNA, the CDR3 is TGTGCCAGCAGCCCCGACAGGGTCGCCTATAATTCACCCCTCCACTTT. It is translated as CASSPDRVAYNSPLHF.

The chain recombines TRBV5-6 with TRBJ2-3; no reliable D call. The germline gives CDR1 SGHDT, CDR2 YYEEEE. The V and J ends lost 5 bases and 0 bases respectively, with 7 bases between them. This CDR3 contains 13 residues. The CDR3 loop reads CASSRSSTDTQYF. The CDR3 DNA is TGTGCCAGCAGTCGTAGCAGCACAGATACGCAGTATTTT.